These T cell receptor beta chains were read from a single sample in a study of blood T cell repertoires in COVID-19. Sequencing was performed with immunoSEQ multiplex PCR; in TCRdb, only in-frame clones are kept and a portion is missing. Of fewer than 500,000 clones listed, around 87% are singletons. Sequences were obtained from PBMCs or T cells enriched from blood (not recorded which). Source of these receptors: a man between 25 and 39 years old who had recovered from COVID-19. The CDR3 runs from the conserved cysteine through the conserved F or W. D genes are given only for firm matches. The size entry is marked missing in some rows and otherwise reads once, few, many or a size class.

D | J | size | V | DNA | CDR3
NA | TRBJ1-1 | NA | TRBV15 | TGTGCCACCAGCAGTGTACTCGGGGGTACTGAAGCTTTCTTT | CATSSVLGGTEAFF
TRBD1 | TRBJ1-2 | once | TRBV7-9 | TGTGCCAGCAGCTCGACAGGGGTGAATGTCTATGGCTACACCTTC | CASSSTGVNVYGYTF
TRBD2 | TRBJ2-5 | NA | TRBV19 | TGTGCCAGTAGTATAGGACGACTAGCGGGAAACCAAGAGACCCAGTACTTC | CASSIGRLAGNQETQYF
NA | TRBJ1-2 | NA | TRBV9 | TGTGCCAGCAGCCCGCAGACAGCCCTCTATGGCTACACCTTC | CASSPQTALYGYTF
NA | TRBJ2-1 | NA | TRBV11-2 | TGTGCCAGCAGCTTAGATCGGAACGGGATCAAGAAGTTCTTC | CASSLDRNGIKKFF
TRBD2 | TRBJ2-7 | NA | TRBV27 | TGTGCCAGCAGTTGCCCCTGGACTAGCGGGAGCAGGAGTTGGAAAGAGCAGTACTTC | CASSCPWTSGSRSWKEQYF
TRBD2 | TRBJ2-3 | NA | TRBV7-8 | TGTGCCAGCAGCCATAGGACTAGCGGCACAGATACGCAGTATTTT | CASSHRTSGTDTQYF
NA | TRBJ2-1 | NA | TRBV9 | TGTGCCAGCAGCGGCGAGGCGGATAGCTCCTACAATGAGCAGTTCTTC | CASSGEADSSYNEQFF
NA | TRBJ2-5 | NA | TRBV6-4 | TGTGCCAGCAGTTACAGGCTGGGGGAGACCCAGTACTTC | CASSYRLGETQYF
TRBD2 | TRBJ2-1 | NA | TRBV4-1 | TGCGCCAGCAGCCAAAATGGGGGTGCTAGCGGGAAGAATGAGCAGTTCTTC | CASSQNGGASGKNEQFF